This T cell receptor beta chain came from a study of CD8+ T cells in alopecia areata. Treatment meaning: oral pan-JAK inhibitor, 5-10 mg twice daily. Trimming removed 2 bases at V and 5 bases at J, with 3 bases between. Germline V lookup: CDR1 LGHNA, CDR2 YNFKEQ. The CDR3 is 11 residues long. After isolation, RNA underwent reverse transcription to generate cDNA as the sequencing template. Sequencing used immunoSEQ multiplex PCR; TCRdb keeps in-frame clones, though not all of them. The repertoire holds under 150,000 clones, with less than 70% as singletons. This TCR was sampled from a human donor with alopecia areata. The V and J genes are TRBV4-2 and TRBJ2-5; D remains unclear. The sample in question was CD4+ T cells sorted from blood, obtained at week 24, from a patient treated with tofacitinib. The CDR3 region has the DNA TGTGCCAGCAGCCAAAGGGAGACCCAGTACTTC. This sequence encodes CASSQRETQYF.